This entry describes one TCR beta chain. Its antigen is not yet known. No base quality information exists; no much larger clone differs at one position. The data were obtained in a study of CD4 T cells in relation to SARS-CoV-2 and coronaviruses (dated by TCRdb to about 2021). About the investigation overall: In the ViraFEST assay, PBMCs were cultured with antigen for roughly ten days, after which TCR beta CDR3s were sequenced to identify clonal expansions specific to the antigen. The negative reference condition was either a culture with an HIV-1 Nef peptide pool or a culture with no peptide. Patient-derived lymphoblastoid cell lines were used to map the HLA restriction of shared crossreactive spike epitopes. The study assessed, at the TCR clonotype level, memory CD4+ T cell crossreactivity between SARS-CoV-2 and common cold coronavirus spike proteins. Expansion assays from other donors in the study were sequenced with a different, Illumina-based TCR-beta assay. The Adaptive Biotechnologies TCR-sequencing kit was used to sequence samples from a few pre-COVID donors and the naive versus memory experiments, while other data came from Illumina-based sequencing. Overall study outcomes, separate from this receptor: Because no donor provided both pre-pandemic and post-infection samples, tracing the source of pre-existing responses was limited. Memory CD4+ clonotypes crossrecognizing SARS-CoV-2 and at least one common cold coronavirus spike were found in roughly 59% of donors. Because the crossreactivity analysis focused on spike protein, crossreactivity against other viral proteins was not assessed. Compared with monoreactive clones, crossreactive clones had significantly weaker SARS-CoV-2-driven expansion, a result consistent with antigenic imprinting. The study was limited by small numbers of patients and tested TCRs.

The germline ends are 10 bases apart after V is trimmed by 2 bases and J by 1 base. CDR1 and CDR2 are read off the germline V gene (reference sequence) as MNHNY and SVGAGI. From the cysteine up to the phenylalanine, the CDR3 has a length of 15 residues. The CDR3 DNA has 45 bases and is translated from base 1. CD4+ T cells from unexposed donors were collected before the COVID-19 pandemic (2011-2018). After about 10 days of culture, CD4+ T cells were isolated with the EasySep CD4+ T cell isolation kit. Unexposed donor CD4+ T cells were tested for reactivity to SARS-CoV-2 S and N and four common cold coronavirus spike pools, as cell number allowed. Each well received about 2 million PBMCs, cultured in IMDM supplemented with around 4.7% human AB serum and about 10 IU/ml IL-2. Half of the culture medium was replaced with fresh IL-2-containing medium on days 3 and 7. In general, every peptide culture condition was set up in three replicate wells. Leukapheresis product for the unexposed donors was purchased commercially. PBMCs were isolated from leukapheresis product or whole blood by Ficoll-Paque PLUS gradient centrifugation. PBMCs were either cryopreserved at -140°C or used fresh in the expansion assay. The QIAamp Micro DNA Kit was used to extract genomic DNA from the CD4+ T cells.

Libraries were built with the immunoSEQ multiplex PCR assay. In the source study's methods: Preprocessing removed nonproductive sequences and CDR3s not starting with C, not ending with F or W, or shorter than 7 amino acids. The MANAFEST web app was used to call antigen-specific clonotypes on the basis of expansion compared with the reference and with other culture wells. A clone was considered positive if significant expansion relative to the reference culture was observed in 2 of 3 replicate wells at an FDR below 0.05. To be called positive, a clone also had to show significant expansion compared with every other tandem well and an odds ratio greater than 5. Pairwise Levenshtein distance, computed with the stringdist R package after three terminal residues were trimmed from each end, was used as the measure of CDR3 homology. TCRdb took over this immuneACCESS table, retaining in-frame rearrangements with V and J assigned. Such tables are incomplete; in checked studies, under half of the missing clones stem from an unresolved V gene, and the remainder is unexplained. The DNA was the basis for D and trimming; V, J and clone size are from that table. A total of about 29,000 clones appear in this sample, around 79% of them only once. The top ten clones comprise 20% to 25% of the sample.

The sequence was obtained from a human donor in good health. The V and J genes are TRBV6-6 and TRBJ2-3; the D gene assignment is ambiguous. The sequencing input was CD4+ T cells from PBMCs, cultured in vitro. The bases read TGTGCCAGCAGTTACGGGGATTTAGGCACAGATACGCAGTATTTT. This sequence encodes CASSYGDLGTDTQYF.